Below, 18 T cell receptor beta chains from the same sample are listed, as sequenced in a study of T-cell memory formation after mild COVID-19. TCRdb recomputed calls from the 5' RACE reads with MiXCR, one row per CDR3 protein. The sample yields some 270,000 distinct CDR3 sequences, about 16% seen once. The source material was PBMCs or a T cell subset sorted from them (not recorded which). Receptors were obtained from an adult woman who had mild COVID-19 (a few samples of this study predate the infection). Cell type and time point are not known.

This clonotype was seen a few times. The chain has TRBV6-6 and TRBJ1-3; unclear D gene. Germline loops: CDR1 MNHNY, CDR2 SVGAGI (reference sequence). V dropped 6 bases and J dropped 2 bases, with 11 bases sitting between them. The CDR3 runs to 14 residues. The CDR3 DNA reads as TGTGCCAGCAGAGTTGATCTGGCTGGAAACACCATATATTTT. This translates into CASRVDLAGNTIYF.

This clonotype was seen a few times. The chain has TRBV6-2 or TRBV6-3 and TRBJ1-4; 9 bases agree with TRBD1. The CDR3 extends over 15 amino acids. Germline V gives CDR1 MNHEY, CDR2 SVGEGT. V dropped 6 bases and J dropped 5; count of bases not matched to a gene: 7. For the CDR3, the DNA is TGTGCCAGCAGCTCAGCCGGGACAGGGAATGAAAAACTGTTTTTT. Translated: CASSSAGTGNEKLFF.

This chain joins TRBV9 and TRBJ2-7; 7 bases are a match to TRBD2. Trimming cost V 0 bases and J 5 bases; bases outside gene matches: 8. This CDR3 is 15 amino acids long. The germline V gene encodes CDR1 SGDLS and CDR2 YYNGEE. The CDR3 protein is CASSVGSAGVNEQYF. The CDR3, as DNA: TGTGCCAGCAGCGTAGGTTCCGCGGGAGTTAACGAGCAGTACTTC.

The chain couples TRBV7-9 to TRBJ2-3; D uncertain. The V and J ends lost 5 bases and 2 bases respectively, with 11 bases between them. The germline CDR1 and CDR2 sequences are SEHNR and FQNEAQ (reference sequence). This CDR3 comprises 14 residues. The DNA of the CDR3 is TGTGCCAGCAGCCGGGCAGGAATCACAGATACGCAGTATTTT. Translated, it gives CASSRAGITDTQYF.

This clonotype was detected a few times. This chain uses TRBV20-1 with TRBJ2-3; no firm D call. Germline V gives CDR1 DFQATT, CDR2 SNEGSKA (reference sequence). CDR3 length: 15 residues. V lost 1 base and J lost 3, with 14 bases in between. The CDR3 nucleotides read TGCAGTGCTAGAGTAGTTAGAAGCGCGACAGATACGCAGTATTTT. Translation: CSARVVRSATDTQYF.

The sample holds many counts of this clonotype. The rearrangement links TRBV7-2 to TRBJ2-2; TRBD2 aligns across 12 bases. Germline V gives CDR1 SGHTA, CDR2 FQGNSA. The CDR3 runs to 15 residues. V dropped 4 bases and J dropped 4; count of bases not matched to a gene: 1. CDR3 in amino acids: CASSSGLAGTGELFF. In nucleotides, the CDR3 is TGTGCCAGCAGCTCGGGACTAGCGGGCACCGGGGAGCTGTTTTTT.

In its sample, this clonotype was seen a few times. CDR3 bases: TGTGCCAGCAGTGGTACAGGGGGCACCGGGGAGCTGTTTTTT. It is translated as CASSGTGGTGELFF. This chain joins TRBV25-1 and TRBJ2-2; TRBD1 matches at 8 bases. With 4 bases clipped from V and 4 bases from J, the junction kept 2 bases outside the gene matches. From germline, CDR1 is MGHDK and CDR2 SYGVNS. This CDR3 contains 14 residues. Based on the CDR3 plus reference TRBV25-1 and TRBJ2-2, the full variable domain is EADIYQTPRYLVIGTGKKITLECSQTMGHDKMYWYQQDPGMELHLIHYSYGVNSTEKGDLSSESTVSRIRTEHFPLTLESARPSHTSQYLCASSGTGGTGELFFGEGSRLTVL.

CDR3 nucleotides: TGTGCCAGCAGCTTGACTTCGACTAGCTTCCACGAGCAGTACTTC. This gives the protein CASSLTSTSFHEQYF. The chain employs TRBV5-5 and TRBJ2-7; TRBD2 matches at 7 bases. V shed 1 base and J 5 bases; nucleotides not matched to a gene: 9. The CDR3 runs to 15 residues. Germline loops: CDR1 SGHKS, CDR2 YYEKEE (reference sequence).

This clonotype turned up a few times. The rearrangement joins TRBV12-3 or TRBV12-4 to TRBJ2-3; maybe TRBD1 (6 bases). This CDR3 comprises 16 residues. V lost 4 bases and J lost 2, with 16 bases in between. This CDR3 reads CASSSGQPVATDTQYF. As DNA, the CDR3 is TGTGCCAGCAGTTCAGGACAGCCAGTAGCCACAGATACGCAGTATTTT.

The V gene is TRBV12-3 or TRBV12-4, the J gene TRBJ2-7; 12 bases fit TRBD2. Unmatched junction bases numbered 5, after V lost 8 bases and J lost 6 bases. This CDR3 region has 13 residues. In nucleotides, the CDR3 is TGTGCCAGCCTAGGACTAGCGGGAAGCGAGCAGTACTTC. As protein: CASLGLAGSEQYF.

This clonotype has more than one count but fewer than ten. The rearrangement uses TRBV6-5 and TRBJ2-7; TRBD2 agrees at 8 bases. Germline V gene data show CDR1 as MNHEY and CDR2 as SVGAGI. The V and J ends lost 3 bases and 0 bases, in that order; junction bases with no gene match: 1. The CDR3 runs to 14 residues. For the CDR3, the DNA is TGTGCCAGCAGTTATGGGACTAGCTCCTACGAGCAGTACTTC. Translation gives CASSYGTSSYEQYF.

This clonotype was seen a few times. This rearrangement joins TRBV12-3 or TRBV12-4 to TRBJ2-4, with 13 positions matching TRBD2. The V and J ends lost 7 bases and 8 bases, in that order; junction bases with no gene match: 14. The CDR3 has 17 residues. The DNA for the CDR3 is TGTGCCAGCAAGGGGACTAGCGGGACCGGCGCTGGATACATTCAGTACTTC. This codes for CASKGTSGTGAGYIQYF.

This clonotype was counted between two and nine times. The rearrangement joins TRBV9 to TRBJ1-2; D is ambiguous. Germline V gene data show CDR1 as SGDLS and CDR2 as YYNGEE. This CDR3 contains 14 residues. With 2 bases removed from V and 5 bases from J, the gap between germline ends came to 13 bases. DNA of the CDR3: TGTGCCAGCAGCGTCTCGGGAAATGGGTATGGCTACACCTTC. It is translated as CASSVSGNGYGYTF.

CDR3 loop: CASSPKTSSGGARSYEQYF. DNA of the CDR3: TGTGCCAGCAGCCCAAAGACCTCTAGCGGGGGGGCCCGGTCCTACGAGCAGTACTTC. This chain joins TRBV13 and TRBJ2-7, with 12 nucleotides matching TRBD2. Trimming took 5 bases from V and 1 from J; bases not matched to a gene: 15. The CDR3 is 19 residues long. Germline assignment: CDR1 PRHDT and CDR2 FYEKMQ (reference sequence).

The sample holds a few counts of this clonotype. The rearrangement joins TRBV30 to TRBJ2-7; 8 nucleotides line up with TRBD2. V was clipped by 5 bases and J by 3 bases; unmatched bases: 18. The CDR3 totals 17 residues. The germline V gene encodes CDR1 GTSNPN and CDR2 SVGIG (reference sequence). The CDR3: CAWSQGVGGAWNYEQYF. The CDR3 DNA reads TGTGCCTGGTCCCAGGGAGTCGGGGGGGCCTGGAACTACGAGCAGTACTTC.

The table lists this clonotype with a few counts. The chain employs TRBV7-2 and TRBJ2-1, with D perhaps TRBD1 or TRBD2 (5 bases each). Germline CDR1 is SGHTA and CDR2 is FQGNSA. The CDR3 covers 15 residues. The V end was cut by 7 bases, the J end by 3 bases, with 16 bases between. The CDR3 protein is CASTAGTRNYNEQFF. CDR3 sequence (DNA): TGTGCCAGCACCGCCGGGACCCGTAACTACAATGAGCAGTTCTTC.

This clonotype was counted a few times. CDR3 amino acids: CATRSLADTEAFF. DNA of the CDR3: TGTGCCACCAGGAGCCTGGCGGACACTGAAGCTTTCTTT. The V call is TRBV15, the J call TRBJ1-1; no definite D call. This CDR3 has 13 amino acids. The V end lost 6 bases, the J end lost 3 bases, and 11 bases lay between the germline ends. The V gene's germline CDR1 is LNHNV and CDR2 YYDKDF (reference sequence). Together with reference TRBV15 and TRBJ1-1, the CDR3 gives the full variable domain: DAMVIQNPRYQVTQFGKPVTLSCSQTLNHNVMYWYQQKSSQAPKLLFHYYDKDFNNEADTPDNFQSRRPNTSFCFLDIRSPGLGDTAMYLCATRSLADTEAFFGQGTRLTVV.

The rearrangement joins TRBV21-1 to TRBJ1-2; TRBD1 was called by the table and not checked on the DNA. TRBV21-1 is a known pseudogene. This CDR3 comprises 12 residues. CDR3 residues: CASSGPNYGYTF. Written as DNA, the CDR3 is TGTGCCTCATCGGGACCAAACTATGGCTACACCTTC.